Listed here is a single TCR beta chain. The data originate from a study of blood T cell repertoires in COVID-19. Study summary: Collection of acute and convalescent COVID-19 samples took place in the United States, Italy and Spain. PBMCs, B-cell-depleted T cells, or T cells were the source of the cDNA or gDNA that made up the material.

CDR3 size: 16 residues. The V end lost 2 bases, the J end lost 1 base, and 15 bases lay between the germline ends. The V gene's germline CDR1 is SQVTM and CDR2 ANQGSEA. Per the original methods: Reference gene primer amplification in the assay estimated nucleated cell counts. TCRdb's table, derived via immunoSEQ multiplex PCR, lists solely in-frame clones and lacks some. The DNA gave D and trimming, while V, J and clone size come from that table. Of roughly 20,000 clones in the sample, 89% are singletons; the top ten hold 6%. This clonotype was obtained from a human donor in a cohort sampled during active COVID-19. Source material: peripheral blood. The chain is built from TRBV29-1 and TRBJ2-1; a possible D gene is TRBD2 (6 bases). CDR3 in DNA: TGCAGCGTTGAATCCGATGTAGCGGATTCCTACAATGAGCAGTTCTTC. Its translation: CSVESDVADSYNEQFF.